Listed below are T cell receptor beta chains from one sample, sequenced in a study of blood T cell repertoires in COVID-19. The protocol was immunoSEQ multiplex PCR, while the TCRdb copy is restricted to in-frame clones and leaves out a portion. Among 110,000 or so clones listed, roughly 80% were seen once. Specimen: peripheral blood. The receptors shown here come from a man in his forties or fifties with acute or convalescent COVID-19. The CDR3 runs from the conserved cysteine through the conserved F or W. Each record gives: J gene, V gene, CDR3 protein.

TRBJ1-6,TRBV6-6,CASSYSEINSPLHF
TRBJ2-3,TRBV9,CASSVGWTSGSTDTQYF
TRBJ1-5,TRBV3-1/TRBV3-2,CASSQGGQGSRNQPQHF
TRBJ1-2,TRBV5-5,CASRPPGQGAYGYTF
TRBJ1-3,TRBV6-5,CASSRGANRNTIYF
TRBJ1-3,TRBV3-1/TRBV3-2,CASSHQYRQGSSGNTIYF
TRBJ2-3,TRBV3-1/TRBV3-2,CASSTQGADTQYF
TRBJ1-6,TRBV25-1,CASSESTGGYSPLHF
TRBJ1-2,TRBV25-1,CASSTGRGVNGYTF
TRBJ2-7,TRBV5-1,CASTNSQGYEQYF
TRBJ1-5,TRBV27,CASSPGGNSNQPQHF
TRBJ2-3,TRBV29-1,CSVDRGHTDTQYF
TRBJ2-1,TRBV21-1,CASSTRNRGIGDEQFF
TRBJ2-6,TRBV5-1,CASSLATGQGANVLTF
TRBJ1-4,TRBV18,CASSHGTGVDEKLFF
TRBJ2-3,TRBV4-2,CASSSRTSGDTDTQYF
TRBJ2-2,TRBV5-6,CASSFDRNTGELFF
TRBJ2-7,TRBV6-1,CASSEGGLINEQYF
TRBJ1-1,TRBV2,CASSVRDSVGTEAFF
TRBJ1-2,TRBV2,CASWRQGAYGYTF
TRBJ2-2,TRBV11-3,CASSSRTGRGTGELFF
TRBJ1-2,TRBV5-4,CASRPAGGGFYGYTF
TRBJ1-2,TRBV4-1,CASRPEQGFYGYTF
TRBJ2-3,TRBV7-8,CASRFGVLTDTQYF